This T cell receptor (beta chain) was recovered during a study of CD8 T cells in Susac syndrome. Findings and limits, study-wide: The CD4+ T cell repertoires, which came from Susac syndrome patients, showed no sign of clonal expansion.

Negative isolation yielded CD8+ and CD4+ T cells; FACS enriched TEMRA cells. This clonotype was counted a few times. No antigen is known for it. Random hexamers primed reverse transcription of about 0.45 to 1 ug RNA. TCR beta CDR3 was amplified by immunoSEQ multiplex PCR. This amplification extended across 54 Vbeta and 13 Jbeta segments. MiXCR, run by TCRdb on the immunoSEQ multiplex PCR reads, gives a single entry per CDR3 protein. The sample has around 150,000 distinct CDR3 sequences; approximately 95% are singletons. The CDR3 has 15 amino acids. CDR1 is SGDLS, CDR2 YYNGEE, per germline. V was pared by 4 bases and J by 5 bases, with 7 bases of the junction left unmatched.

The chain employs TRBV9 and TRBJ1-5; TRBD1 aligns across 9 bases. Sequenced sample: CD4+ T cells from PBMCs. The TCR comes from a human donor with Susac syndrome. CDR3 in amino acids: CASSPGQGTHQPQHF. CDR3 nucleotides: TGTGCCAGCAGCCCCGGACAGGGGACTCATCAGCCCCAGCATTTT. Complete variable domain (other parts from reference TRBV9 and TRBJ1-5): DSGVTQTPKHLITATGQRVTLRCSPRSGDLSVYWYQQSLDQGLQFLIQYYNGEERAKGNILERFSAQQFPDLHSELNLSSLELGDSALYFCASSPGQGTHQPQHFGDGTRLSIL.